The 8 T cell receptor beta chains in this list originate from one sample, sequenced in a study of T cells in Graves' hyperthyroidism and ophthalmopathy. RNA transcripts served as the template for amplifying TCR beta CDR3 regions. Using the HTBI primer set, a first-round RT-PCR was run on the TCR CDR3. From the multiplex PCR reads, TCRdb called clonotypes with MiXCR, one entry per CDR3 protein. The sample lists about 580,000 distinct CDR3 sequences, about 15% seen once, with 5% to 7% in the top ten. What was sequenced was blood. These receptors were obtained from a woman aged 25-40 years with Graves' hyperthyroidism that later progressed to Graves' ophthalmopathy.

The chain is built from TRBV27 and TRBJ2-1, with no clear D. Germline V gene sequence: CDR1 MNHEY, CDR2 SMNVEV (reference sequence). Trimming removed 6 bases from V and 8 bases from J, with 11 bases in between. This CDR3 has 12 amino acids. CDR3 protein: CASRTLRYEQFF. Written as DNA, the CDR3 is TGTGCCAGCAGAACGCTACGGTATGAGCAGTTCTTC.

This clonotype was seen repeatedly, ten times or more. The chain uses TRBV11-2 and TRBJ2-2; D may be TRBD1 or TRBD2 (5 bases each). The V and J ends lost 1 base and 5 bases respectively, with 14 bases between them. This CDR3 comprises 16 residues. Germline CDR1 and CDR2: SGHAT and FQNNGV. CDR3 sequence (DNA): TGTGCCAGCAGCTTAGCTGGGCAGGGACGTACCGGGGAGCTGTTTTTT. It yields the protein CASSLAGQGRTGELFF.

This clonotype was counted ten times or more. V is TRBV7-9 and J is TRBJ2-1; 8 positions match TRBD2. With V trimmed by 3 bases and J by 8 bases, 9 bases remained unmatched. CDR3 length equals 15 residues. Germline V gene data show CDR1 as SEHNR and CDR2 as FQNEAQ (reference sequence). For the CDR3, the DNA is TGTGCCAGCAGCTTGTTCCACGGGGGGGCTGATGAGCAGTTCTTC. Its translation: CASSLFHGGADEQFF.

This clonotype was detected many times. The chain joins TRBV19 to TRBJ2-4; D may be TRBD1 or TRBD2 (5 bases each). V was clipped by 4 bases and J by 8 bases, with 12 bases between them. The CDR3 loop spans 13 amino acids. CDR1 is LNHDA and CDR2 is SQIVND in the germline V gene (reference sequence). The CDR3 DNA reads TGTGCCAGTAGTACGTGGGGGAACGACATTCAGTACTTC. Its protein product is CASSTWGNDIQYF.

This clonotype appeared a few times. The chain has TRBV30 and TRBJ2-7; D not resolved. CDR3 length: 14 residues. Germline CDR1 is GTSNPN and CDR2 is SVGIG (reference sequence). Trimming removed 5 bases at V and 5 bases at J, with 19 bases between. DNA for the CDR3: TGTGCCTGGTTCCTCACTGGAATAACCGACGAGCAGTACTTC. Translated: CAWFLTGITDEQYF.

The chain combines TRBV7-9 with TRBJ2-2, with D unresolved. This CDR3 has 15 residues. Germline lookup yields CDR1 SEHNR and CDR2 FQNEAQ (reference sequence). Between the trimmed V and J ends, which lost 3 bases and 0 bases, there was a span of 8 bases. In DNA form, the CDR3 reads TGTGCCAGCAGCTTGGCCCGGGCGAACACCGGGGAGCTGTTTTTT. It codes for CASSLARANTGELFF. Variable domain in full (rest from reference TRBV7-9 and TRBJ2-2): DTGVSQNPRHKITKRGQNVTFRCDPISEHNRLYWYRQTLGQGPEFLTYFQNEAQLEKSRLLSDRFSAERPKGSFSTLEIQRTEQGDSAMYLCASSLARANTGELFFGEGSRLTVL.

This clonotype has only a few counts. The chain links TRBV29-1 to TRBJ2-3, with TRBD2 matching over 10 bases. In germline, CDR1 is SQVTM, CDR2 ANQGSEA. This CDR3 is 15 amino acids long. The junction had 4 bases not matched to a gene; V was cut back by 2 bases and J by 2 bases. The CDR3 loop is CSVERTSGPTDTQYF. The CDR3 DNA sequence: TGCAGCGTTGAAAGGACTAGCGGCCCCACAGATACGCAGTATTTT.

This clonotype appeared many times. This rearrangement joins TRBV7-3 to TRBJ1-6; D is perhaps TRBD1 (6 bases). Trimming shortened V by 4 bases and J by 7 bases, and 11 bases separated the two germline ends. The CDR3 length is 14 residues. Germline V gene lookup returns CDR1 SGHTA and CDR2 FQGTGA. This CDR3 reads CASSSGQRNSPLHF. The DNA for the CDR3 is TGTGCCAGCAGCTCTGGACAGAGGAATTCACCCCTCCACTTT.